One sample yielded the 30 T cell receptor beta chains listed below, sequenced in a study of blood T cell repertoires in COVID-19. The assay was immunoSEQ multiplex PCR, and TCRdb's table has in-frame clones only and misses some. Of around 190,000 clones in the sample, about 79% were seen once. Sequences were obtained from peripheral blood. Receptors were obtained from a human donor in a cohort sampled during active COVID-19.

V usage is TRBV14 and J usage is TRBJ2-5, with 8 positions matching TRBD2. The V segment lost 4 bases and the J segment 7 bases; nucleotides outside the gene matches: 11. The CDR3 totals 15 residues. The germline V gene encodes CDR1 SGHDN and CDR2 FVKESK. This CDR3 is CASSLLVSGKGTQYF. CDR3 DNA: TGTGCCAGCAGCCTACTGGTTAGCGGGAAAGGGACCCAGTACTTC.

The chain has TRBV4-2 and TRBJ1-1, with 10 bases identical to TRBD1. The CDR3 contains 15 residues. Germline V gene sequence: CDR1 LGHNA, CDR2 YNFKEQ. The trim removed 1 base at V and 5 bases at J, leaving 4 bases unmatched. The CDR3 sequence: CASSQGQGARTEAFF. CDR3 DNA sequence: TGTGCCAGCAGCCAAGGACAGGGGGCAAGAACTGAAGCTTTCTTT.

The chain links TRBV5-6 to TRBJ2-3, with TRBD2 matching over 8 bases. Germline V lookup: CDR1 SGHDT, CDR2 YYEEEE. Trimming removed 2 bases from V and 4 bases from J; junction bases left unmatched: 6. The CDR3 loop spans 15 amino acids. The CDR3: CASSFGGGMADTQYF. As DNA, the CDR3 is TGTGCCAGCAGCTTTGGCGGGGGGATGGCAGATACGCAGTATTTT.

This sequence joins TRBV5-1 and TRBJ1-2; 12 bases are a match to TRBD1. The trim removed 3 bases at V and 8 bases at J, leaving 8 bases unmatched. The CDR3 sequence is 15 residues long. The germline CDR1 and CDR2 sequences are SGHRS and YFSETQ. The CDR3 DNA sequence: TGCGCCAGCAGCTCCGGGACAGGGGGCATGGGCGGCTACACCTTC. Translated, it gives CASSSGTGGMGGYTF.

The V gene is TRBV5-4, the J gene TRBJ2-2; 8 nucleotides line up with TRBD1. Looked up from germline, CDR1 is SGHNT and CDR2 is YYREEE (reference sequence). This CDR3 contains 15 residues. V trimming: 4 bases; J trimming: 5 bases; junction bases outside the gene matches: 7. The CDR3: CASSLGQGTTGELFF. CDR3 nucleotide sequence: TGTGCCAGCAGCCTCGGACAGGGTACAACCGGGGAGCTGTTTTTT.

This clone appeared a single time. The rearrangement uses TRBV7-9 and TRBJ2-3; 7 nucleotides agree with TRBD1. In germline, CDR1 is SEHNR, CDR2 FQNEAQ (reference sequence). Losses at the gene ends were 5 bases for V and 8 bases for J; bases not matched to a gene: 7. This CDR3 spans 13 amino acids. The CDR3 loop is CASSALQGSTQYF. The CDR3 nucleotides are TGTGCCAGCAGCGCCCTACAGGGGAGTACGCAGTATTTT.

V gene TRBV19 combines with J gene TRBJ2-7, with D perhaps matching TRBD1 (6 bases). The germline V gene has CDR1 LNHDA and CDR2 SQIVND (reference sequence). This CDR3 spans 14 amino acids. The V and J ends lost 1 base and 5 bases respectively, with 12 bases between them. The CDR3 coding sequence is TGTGCCAGTAGTATAGGGCAGGGGATGGACGAGCAGTACTTC. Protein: CASSIGQGMDEQYF.

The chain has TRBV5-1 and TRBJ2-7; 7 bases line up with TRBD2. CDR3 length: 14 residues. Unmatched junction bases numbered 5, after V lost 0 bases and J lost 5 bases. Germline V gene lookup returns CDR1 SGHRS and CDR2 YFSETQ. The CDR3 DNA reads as TGCGCCAGCAGCTTGGGCGGGAGCTGGGACGAGCAGTACTTC. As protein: CASSLGGSWDEQYF.

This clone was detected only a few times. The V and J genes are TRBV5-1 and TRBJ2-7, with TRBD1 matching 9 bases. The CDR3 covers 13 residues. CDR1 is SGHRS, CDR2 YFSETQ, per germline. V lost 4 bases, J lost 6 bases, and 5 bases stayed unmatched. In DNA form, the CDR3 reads TGCGCCAGCAGCGGAGGGACAGGGACCGAGCAGTACTTC. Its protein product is CASSGGTGTEQYF.

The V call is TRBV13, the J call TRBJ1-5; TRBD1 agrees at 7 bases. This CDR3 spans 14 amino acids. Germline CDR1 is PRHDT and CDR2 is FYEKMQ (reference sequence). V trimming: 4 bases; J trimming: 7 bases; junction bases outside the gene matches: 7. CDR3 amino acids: CASSSDRDRQPQHF. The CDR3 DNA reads TGTGCCAGCAGCTCCGACAGGGACAGACAGCCCCAGCATTTT.

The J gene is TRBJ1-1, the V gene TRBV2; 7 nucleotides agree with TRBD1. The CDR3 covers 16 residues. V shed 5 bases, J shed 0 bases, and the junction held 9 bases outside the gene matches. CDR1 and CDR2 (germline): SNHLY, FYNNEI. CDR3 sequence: CASSRQGSPMNTEAFF. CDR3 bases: TGTGCCAGCAGTCGACAGGGATCCCCTATGAACACTGAAGCTTTCTTT.

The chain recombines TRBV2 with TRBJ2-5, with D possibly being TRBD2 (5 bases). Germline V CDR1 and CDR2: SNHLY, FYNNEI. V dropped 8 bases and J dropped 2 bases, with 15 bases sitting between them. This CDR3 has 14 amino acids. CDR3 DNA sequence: TGTGCCAGCGGAGGATGGGGTCAACAAGAGACCCAGTACTTC. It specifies CASGGWGQQETQYF.

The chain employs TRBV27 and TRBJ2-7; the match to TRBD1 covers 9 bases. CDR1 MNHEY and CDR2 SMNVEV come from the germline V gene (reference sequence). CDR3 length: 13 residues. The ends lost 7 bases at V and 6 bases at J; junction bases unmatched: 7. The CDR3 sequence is CASTQTGGGEQYF. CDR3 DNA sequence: TGTGCCAGCACCCAGACAGGGGGTGGCGAGCAGTACTTC.

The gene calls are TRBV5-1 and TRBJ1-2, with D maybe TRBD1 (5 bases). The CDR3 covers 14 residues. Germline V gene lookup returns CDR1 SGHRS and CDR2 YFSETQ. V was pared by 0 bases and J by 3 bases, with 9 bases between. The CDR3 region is CASSLVVGDYGYTF. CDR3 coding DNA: TGCGCCAGCAGCTTGGTTGTAGGGGACTATGGCTACACCTTC.

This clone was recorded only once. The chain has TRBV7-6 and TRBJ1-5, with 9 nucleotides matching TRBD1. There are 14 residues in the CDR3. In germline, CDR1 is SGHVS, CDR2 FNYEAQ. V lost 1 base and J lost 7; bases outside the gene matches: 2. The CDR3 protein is CASSLGTGDQPQHF. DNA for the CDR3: TGTGCCAGCAGCTTAGGGACAGGGGACCAGCCCCAGCATTTT.

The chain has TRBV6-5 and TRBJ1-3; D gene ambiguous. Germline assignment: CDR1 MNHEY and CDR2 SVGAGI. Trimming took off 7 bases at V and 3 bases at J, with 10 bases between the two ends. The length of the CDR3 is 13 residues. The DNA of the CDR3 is TGTGCCAGCACTCAGATTATTGGAAACACCATATATTTT. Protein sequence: CASTQIIGNTIYF.

The chain's CDR3 is CASSLLVHTEAFF. CDR3 DNA: TGTGCCAGCAGTTTACTAGTTCACACTGAAGCTTTCTTT. V gene TRBV28 combines with J gene TRBJ1-1; D uncertain. This CDR3 comprises 13 residues. V lost 2 bases, J lost 3 bases, and 7 bases lay in between. In germline, CDR1 is MDHEN, CDR2 SYDVKM.

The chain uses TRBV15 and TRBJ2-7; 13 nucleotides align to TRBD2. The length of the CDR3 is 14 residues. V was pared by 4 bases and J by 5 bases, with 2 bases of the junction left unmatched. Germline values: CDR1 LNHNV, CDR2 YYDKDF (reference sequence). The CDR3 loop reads CATSTGTSGNEQYF. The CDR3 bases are TGTGCCACCAGCACTGGGACTAGCGGGAACGAGCAGTACTTC.

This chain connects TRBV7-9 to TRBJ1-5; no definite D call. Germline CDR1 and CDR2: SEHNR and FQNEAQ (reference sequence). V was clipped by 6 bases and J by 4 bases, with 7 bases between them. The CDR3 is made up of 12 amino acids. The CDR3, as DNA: TGTGCCAGCAGTTCCGGGAATCAGCCCCAGCATTTT. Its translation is CASSSGNQPQHF.

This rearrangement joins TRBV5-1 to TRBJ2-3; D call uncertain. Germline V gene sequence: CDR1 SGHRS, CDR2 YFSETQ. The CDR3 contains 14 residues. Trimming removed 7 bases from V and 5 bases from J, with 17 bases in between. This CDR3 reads CASGQVGVGDTQYF. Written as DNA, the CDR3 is TGCGCCAGCGGGCAAGTTGGCGTAGGAGATACGCAGTATTTT.

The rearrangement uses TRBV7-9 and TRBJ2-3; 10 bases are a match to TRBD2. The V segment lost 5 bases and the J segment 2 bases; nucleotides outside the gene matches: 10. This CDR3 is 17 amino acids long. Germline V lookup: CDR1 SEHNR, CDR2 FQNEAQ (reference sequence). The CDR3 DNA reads TGTGCCAGCAGCGCCTCCGGGACTAGCGATGTCACAGATACGCAGTATTTT. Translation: CASSASGTSDVTDTQYF.

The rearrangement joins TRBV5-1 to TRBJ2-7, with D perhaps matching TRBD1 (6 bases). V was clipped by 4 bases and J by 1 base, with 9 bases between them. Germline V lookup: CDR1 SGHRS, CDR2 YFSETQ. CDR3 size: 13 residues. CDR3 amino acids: CASSPGQSYEQYF. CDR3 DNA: TGCGCCAGCAGCCCGGGACAATCCTACGAGCAGTACTTC.

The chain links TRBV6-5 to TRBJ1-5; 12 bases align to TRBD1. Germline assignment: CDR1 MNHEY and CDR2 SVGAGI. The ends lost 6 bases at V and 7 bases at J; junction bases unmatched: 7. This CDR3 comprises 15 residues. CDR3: CASRGGQGARQPQHF. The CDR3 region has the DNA TGTGCCAGCAGGGGGGGACAGGGGGCTCGACAGCCCCAGCATTTT.

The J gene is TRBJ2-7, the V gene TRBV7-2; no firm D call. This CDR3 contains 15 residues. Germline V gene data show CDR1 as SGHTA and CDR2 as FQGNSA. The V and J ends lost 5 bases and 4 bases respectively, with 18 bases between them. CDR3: CASSRRVQSGYEQYF. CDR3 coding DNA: TGTGCCAGCAGCCGCCGGGTACAATCGGGTTACGAGCAGTACTTC.

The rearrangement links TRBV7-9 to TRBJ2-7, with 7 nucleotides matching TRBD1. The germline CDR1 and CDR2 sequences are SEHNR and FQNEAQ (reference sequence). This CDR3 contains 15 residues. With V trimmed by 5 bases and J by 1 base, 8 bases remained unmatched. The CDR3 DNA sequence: TGTGCCAGCAGCAAACAGGGGCTTCCTTCCTACGAGCAGTACTTC. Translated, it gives CASSKQGLPSYEQYF.

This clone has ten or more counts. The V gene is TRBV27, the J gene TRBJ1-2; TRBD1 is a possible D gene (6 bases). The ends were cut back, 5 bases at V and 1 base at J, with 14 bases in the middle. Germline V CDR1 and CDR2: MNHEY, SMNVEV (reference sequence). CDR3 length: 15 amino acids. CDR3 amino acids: CASSLHLQGNYGYTF. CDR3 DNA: TGTGCCAGCAGTCTACACTTACAGGGTAACTATGGCTACACCTTC.

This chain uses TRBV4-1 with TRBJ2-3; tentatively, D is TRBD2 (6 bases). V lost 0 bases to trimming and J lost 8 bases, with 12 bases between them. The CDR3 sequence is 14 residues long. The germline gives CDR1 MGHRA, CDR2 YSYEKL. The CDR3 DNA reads TGCGCCAGCAGCCAAGATAGGGCGGGGTTTACGCAGTATTTT. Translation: CASSQDRAGFTQYF.

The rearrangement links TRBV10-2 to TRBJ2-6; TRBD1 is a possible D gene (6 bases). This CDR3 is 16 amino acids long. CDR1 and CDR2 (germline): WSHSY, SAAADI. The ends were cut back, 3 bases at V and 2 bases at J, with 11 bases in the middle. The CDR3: CASSDVRQAGANVLTF. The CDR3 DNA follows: TGCGCCAGCAGTGATGTCCGACAGGCTGGGGCCAACGTCCTGACTTTC.

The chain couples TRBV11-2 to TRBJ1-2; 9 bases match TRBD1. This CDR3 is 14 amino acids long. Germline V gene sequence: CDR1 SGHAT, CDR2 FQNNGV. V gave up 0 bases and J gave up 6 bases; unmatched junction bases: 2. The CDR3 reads CASSLDTGGNGYTF. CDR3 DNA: TGTGCCAGCAGCTTAGATACAGGGGGCAATGGCTACACCTTC. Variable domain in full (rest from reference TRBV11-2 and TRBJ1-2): EAGVAQSPRYKIIEKRQSVAFWCNPISGHATLYWYQQILGQGPKLLIQFQNNGVVDDSQLPKDRFSAERLKGVDSTLKIQPAKLEDSAVYLCASSLDTGGNGYTFGSGTRLTVV.

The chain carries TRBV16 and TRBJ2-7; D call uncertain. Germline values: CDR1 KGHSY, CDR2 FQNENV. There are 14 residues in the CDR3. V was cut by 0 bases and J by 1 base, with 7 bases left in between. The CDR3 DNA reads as TGTGCCAGCAGCCAATCCTCCTCTTCCTACGAGCAGTACTTC. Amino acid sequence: CASSQSSSSYEQYF.